The 12 T cell receptor beta chains listed next were all sequenced from one sample in a study of shared clonotypes between healthy human individuals. Only in-frame clones appear in the TCRdb table, and some are missing; sequencing was by immunoSEQ multiplex PCR. Seen here are some 1.4 million clones, around 97% observed once, and the top ten hold about 1.2%. Material for sequencing was naive CD4+ T cells sorted from blood. Specified subset: CD45RA+ positively selected. These receptors all stem from a young man in good health.

The chain recombines TRBV5-1 with TRBJ2-7; D perhaps matches TRBD1 (5 bases). The CDR3 runs to 16 residues. In germline, CDR1 is SGHRS, CDR2 YFSETQ. The V end lost 0 bases, the J end lost 1 base, and 14 bases lay between the germline ends. CDR3 sequence reads: CASSLEARQGSYEQYF. CDR3 DNA sequence: TGCGCCAGCAGCTTGGAAGCGCGCCAGGGATCCTACGAGCAGTACTTC. The full variable domain, in which reference TRBV5-1 and TRBJ2-7 provide the parts outside the CDR3, is KAGVTQTPRYLIKTRGQQVTLSCSPISGHRSVSWYQQTPGQGLQFLFEYFSETQRNKGNFPGRFSGRQFSNSRSEMNVSTLELGDSALYLCASSLEARQGSYEQYFGPGTRLTVT.

In its sample, this clone was seen a few times. The CDR3 protein is CASSPDRGLYGYTF. CDR3 nucleotide sequence: TGTGCCAGCTCACCGGACAGGGGGCTGTATGGCTACACCTTC. The chain carries TRBV18 and TRBJ1-2; TRBD1 matches at 11 bases. Germline CDR1 is KGHSH and CDR2 is LQKENI. V trimming: 3 bases; J trimming: 5 bases; junction bases outside the gene matches: 2. There are 14 residues in the CDR3.

J is TRBJ1-5 and V is TRBV27, with D hard to call. This CDR3 comprises 15 residues. V was pared by 2 bases and J by 5 bases, with 13 bases between. In germline, CDR1 is MNHEY, CDR2 SMNVEV (reference sequence). The DNA of the CDR3 is TGTGCCAGCAGTTTAAGGACGGGGTCGCATCAGCCCCAGCATTTT. Amino acid sequence: CASSLRTGSHQPQHF.

As to this clone: Within the sample, other DNA sequences also encode this same CDR3. The chain has TRBV6-5 and TRBJ2-7, with TRBD1 matching 9 bases. CDR3 length: 15 amino acids. J lost 3 bases, V lost 0 bases, and 3 bases had no gene match. CDR1 and CDR2 from the germline V gene are MNHEY and SVGAGI. The CDR3 protein is CASSYSGTGFYEQYF. The CDR3 DNA reads TGTGCCAGCAGTTACTCCGGGACAGGGTTCTACGAGCAGTACTTC.

The chain joins TRBV19 to TRBJ2-5; 8 positions agree with TRBD2. Germline CDR1 reads LNHDA; CDR2 reads SQIVND (reference sequence). This CDR3 region has 14 residues. The ends lost 8 bases at V and 2 bases at J; junction bases unmatched: 7. CDR3 nucleotide sequence: TGTGCCAGTGCCGGGGGGGGTGCACAAGAGACCCAGTACTTC. Translating gives CASAGGGAQETQYF.

Note on this clone: Additional DNA sequences in this sample encode the identical CDR3. The CDR3 reads CASRDNTGELFF. DNA of the CDR3: TGTGCCAGCCGGGACAACACCGGGGAGCTGTTTTTT. The rearrangement joins TRBV6-5 to TRBJ2-2; D may match TRBD1 or TRBD2 (5 bases each). The CDR3 runs 12 residues. In germline, CDR1 is MNHEY, CDR2 SVGAGI. The V gene lost 8 bases and the J gene lost 2 bases, with 6 bases spanning the gap.

This chain uses TRBV4-1 with TRBJ2-1, with D possibly being TRBD2 (7 bases). There are 15 residues in the CDR3. Germline CDR1 and CDR2: MGHRA and YSYEKL. The V gene lost 5 bases and the J gene lost 5 bases, with 16 bases spanning the gap. In DNA form, the CDR3 reads TGCGCCAGCAGCACCAAGGGGGAGGGCGACAATGAGCAGTTCTTC. It translates to CASSTKGEGDNEQFF.

The rearrangement links TRBV6-4 to TRBJ1-2, with 7 bases that match TRBD1. Germline assignment: CDR1 MRHNA and CDR2 SNTAGT. The V and J ends lost 6 bases and 7 bases, in that order; junction bases with no gene match: 8. The CDR3 is 13 amino acids. The DNA for the CDR3 is TGTGCCAGCAGCGAGGACAGGTTTGGTGGCTACACCTTC. This translates into CASSEDRFGGYTF.

Comment on this clone: Additional DNA sequences in this sample encode the identical CDR3. Here the CDR3 DNA reads TGTGCCAGCAGCTTAACCAGCTATGGCTACACCTTC. Translating it yields CASSLTSYGYTF. This chain connects TRBV7-9 to TRBJ1-2; D is undetermined. V lost 2 bases, J lost 4 bases, and 5 bases lay in between. The CDR3 runs to 12 residues. Per germline, CDR1 SEHNR and CDR2 FQNEAQ (reference sequence).

This clone occurred once. This sequence joins TRBV7-9 and TRBJ2-1; a possible D gene is TRBD2 (6 bases). Trimming left V 8 bases short and J 7 bases short, with 18 bases between. The CDR3 sequence is 14 residues long. Germline values: CDR1 SEHNR, CDR2 FQNEAQ (reference sequence). This CDR3 reads CASGPEGQSNEQFF. In nucleotides, the CDR3 is TGTGCCAGCGGCCCGGAGGGCCAGTCTAATGAGCAGTTCTTC.

V and J are TRBV7-2 and TRBJ2-2; 7 bases align to TRBD2. The CDR3 is made up of 16 amino acids. Germline V gene lookup returns CDR1 SGHTA and CDR2 FQGNSA. The J segment lost 6 bases and the V segment lost 1 base, leaving 8 bases of the junction unmatched. In nucleotides, the CDR3 is TGTGCCAGCAGCTTAGGAGGGAGGGCCTGGGCCGGGGAGCTGTTTTTT. This sequence encodes CASSLGGRAWAGELFF.

The chain couples TRBV7-8 to TRBJ1-2; the match to TRBD1 covers 7 bases. The CDR3 extends over 17 amino acids. In germline, CDR1 is SGHVS, CDR2 FQNEAQ. V lost 0 bases to trimming and J lost 1 base; unmatched junction nucleotides: 8. CDR3 amino acids: CASSLAERQGFNYGYTF. The CDR3 DNA reads as TGTGCCAGCAGCTTAGCGGAAAGACAGGGATTTAACTATGGCTACACCTTC. Full variable domain (rest looked up from reference TRBV7-8 and TRBJ1-2): GAGVSQSPRYKVAKRGQDVALRCDPISGHVSLFWYQQALGQGPEFLTYFQNEAQLDKSGLPSDRFFAERPEGSVSTLKIQRTQQEDSAVYLCASSLAERQGFNYGYTFGSGTRLTVV.